These T cell receptor beta chains were read from a single sample in a study of cytomegalovirus exposure and HLA in healthy donors. TCRdb's table, derived via immunoSEQ multiplex PCR, lists solely in-frame clones and lacks some. The sample consists of just under 65,000 clones, roughly 94% of them appearing once. Source material: PBMCs. All receptors come from a woman under 30 in good health and CMV-seropositive. Each CDR3 is given with its conserved first and last residue. A D gene is named only where the DNA matches it firmly. Only part of the rows carry a size: once, few, many, or a class if the clone is expanded.

clone_size j_call d_call v_call cdr3_aa cdr3_nt
. TRBJ1-4 TRBD1 TRBV18 CASSPLRIGGAGNEKLFF TGTGCCAGCTCACCACTGAGAATAGGGGGCGCGGGTAATGAAAAACTGTTTTTT
. TRBJ1-2 . TRBV19 CASSVGQLDGYTF TGTGCCAGTAGCGTAGGACAGTTGGATGGCTACACCTTC
. TRBJ2-7 TRBD2 TRBV2 CASSATSGSYEQYF TGTGCCAGCAGTGCCACTAGCGGCTCCTACGAGCAGTACTTC
. TRBJ2-5 . TRBV2 CASSEQGLPSETQYF TGTGCCAGCAGTGAGCAGGGATTGCCAAGTGAGACCCAGTACTTC
. TRBJ1-2 . TRBV7-9 CASGPQGKTMGIYGYTF TGTGCCAGCGGCCCTCAGGGGAAAACAATGGGGATATACGGCTACACCTTC
. TRBJ2-7 TRBD1 TRBV18 CASSQLIDRGYEQYF TGTGCCAGCTCACAACTGATAGACAGGGGATACGAGCAGTACTTC
. TRBJ1-1 TRBD1 TRBV2 CASSRQGLGNTEAFF TGTGCCAGCAGCCGACAGGGGCTGGGGAACACTGAAGCTTTCTTT
once TRBJ2-3 TRBD2 TRBV4-1 CASSQAPTSGGAGGQYF TGCGCCAGCAGCCAAGCTCCCACTAGCGGGGGGGCTGGAGGGCAGTATTTT
once TRBJ2-3 . TRBV19 CASSSHRDTQYF TGTGCCAGTAGTAGCCACAGGGATACGCAGTATTTT
. TRBJ1-1 TRBD1 TRBV7-3 CASSVTRGRDEAFF TGTGCCAGCAGCGTTACCAGGGGGCGCGATGAAGCTTTCTTT
. TRBJ1-5 . TRBV29-1 CSVQTGTQPQHF TGCAGCGTTCAAACAGGGACTCAGCCCCAGCATTTT
once TRBJ1-4 TRBD1 TRBV7-9 CASSAWDSRNEKLFF TGTGCCAGCAGCGCCTGGGACAGTCGAAATGAAAAACTGTTTTTT
. TRBJ1-6 . TRBV2 CASSPRTAYNSPLHF TGTGCCAGCAGTCCTAGGACAGCATATAATTCACCCCTCCACTTT
once TRBJ2-7 TRBD2 TRBV11-2 CASSNSLAGVSIEQYF TGTGCCAGCAGCAATTCATTAGCGGGAGTCTCGATAGAGCAGTACTTC
. TRBJ2-3 . TRBV30 CAWTDGQLTDTQYF TGTGCCTGGACCGACGGACAGCTCACAGATACGCAGTATTTT
. TRBJ2-4 . TRBV7-2 CASSRSGGAGIQYF TGTGCCAGCAGCCGGAGTGGAGGGGCGGGCATTCAGTACTTC
. TRBJ1-3 TRBD1 TRBV7-6 CASSLGHRGLGDTIYF TGTGCCAGCAGCTTAGGCCACAGGGGGCTTGGGGACACCATATATTTT
few TRBJ2-7 TRBD2 TRBV28 CASIPTSGGSYEQYF TGTGCCAGCATTCCTACGAGCGGGGGTTCCTACGAGCAGTACTTC
. TRBJ2-2 . TRBV7-7 CASSLSGGELFF TGTGCCAGCAGCTTATCGGGCGGGGAGCTGTTTTTT
. TRBJ1-1 . TRBV19 CASSIPSAKNTEAFF TGTGCCAGTAGTATACCGAGCGCGAAGAACACTGAAGCTTTCTTT
. TRBJ2-2 . TRBV4-1 CASSPPTGELFF TGCGCCAGCAGCCCTCCCACCGGGGAGCTGTTTTTT
. TRBJ1-1 . TRBV4-1 CASSQGWEGGPFF TGCGCCAGCAGCCAAGGTTGGGAGGGGGGACCTTTCTTT
. TRBJ1-1 . TRBV6-1 CASSEARVGVSNTEAFF TGTGCCAGCAGTGAAGCGCGGGTTGGGGTTTCGAACACTGAAGCTTTCTTT
. TRBJ2-1 TRBD1 TRBV5-8 CASRIRQGTNEQFF TGTGCCAGCAGAATTCGACAGGGCACCAATGAGCAGTTCTTC
. TRBJ1-4 TRBD1 TRBV4-1 CASTTGTGVATNEKLFF TGCGCCAGCACCACCGGGACAGGGGTTGCAACTAATGAAAAACTGTTTTTT
. TRBJ2-1 TRBD2 TRBV2 CASSGVLAGGLNEQFF TGTGCCAGCAGTGGTGTATTAGCGGGAGGTCTGAATGAGCAGTTCTTC
. TRBJ1-4 . TRBV6-1 CASSEESAGRPTNEKLFF TGTGCCAGCAGTGAAGAGAGTGCAGGGCGGCCAACTAATGAAAAACTGTTTTTT
few TRBJ2-5 . TRBV6-5 CASRAPGVETQYF TGTGCCAGCAGGGCCCCAGGGGTGGAGACCCAGTACTTC
. TRBJ1-2 TRBD1 TRBV28 CASRLTGENYGYTF TGTGCCAGCAGGCTGACAGGGGAAAACTATGGCTACACCTTC
. TRBJ1-5 . TRBV27 CASSLLGPGGNQPQHF TGTGCCAGCAGTTTATTAGGCCCCGGGGGCAATCAGCCCCAGCATTTT
. TRBJ1-5 TRBD1 TRBV7-2 CASSPGTGVQPQHF TGTGCCAGCAGCCCCGGGACAGGGGTCCAGCCCCAGCATTTT
. TRBJ2-1 . TRBV27 CASSLQAYSDNEQFF TGTGCCAGCAGTTTACAAGCATATTCTGACAATGAGCAGTTCTTC
. TRBJ1-4 . TRBV27 CASSLVSGGQKLFF TGTGCCAGCAGTTTAGTTTCGGGAGGGCAAAAACTGTTTTTT
. TRBJ1-5 . TRBV5-5 CASSFQAYSNQPQHF TGTGCCAGCAGCTTTCAGGCGTATAGCAATCAGCCCCAGCATTTT
once TRBJ2-2 . TRBV5-1 CASSLAGPGELFF TGCGCCAGCAGCTTGGCCGGTCCTGGGGAGCTGTTTTTT
. TRBJ2-1 TRBD2 TRBV5-1 CASSSVIAGGSYNEQFF TGCGCCAGCAGCTCGGTAATAGCGGGAGGGTCGTACAATGAGCAGTTCTTC
. TRBJ1-1 . TRBV6-5 CASSYSIRNTEAFF TGTGCCAGCAGTTACTCTATCAGGAACACTGAAGCTTTCTTT
. TRBJ1-6 . TRBV19 CASSIQGLTNSPLHF TGTGCCAGTAGTATACAGGGCCTTACAAATTCACCCCTCCACTTT
once TRBJ2-5 TRBD1 TRBV27 CASSSLRTGGTETQYF TGTGCCAGCAGTTCGCTACGGACAGGGGGCACAGAGACCCAGTACTTC
. TRBJ2-7 TRBD1 TRBV4-2 CASSRDRGEQYF TGTGCCAGCAGTCGTGACAGGGGCGAGCAGTACTTC
. TRBJ1-6 . TRBV6-1 CASSEALLDPPGGSPLHF TGTGCCAGCAGTGAAGCGCTTCTGGACCCCCCGGGAGGTTCACCCCTCCACTTT
. TRBJ2-2 . TRBV19 CASSTTGTTGELFF TGTGCCAGTAGTACTACAGGGACGACGGGGGAGCTGTTTTTT
. TRBJ1-1 . TRBV4-1 CASSMELEIEAFF TGCGCCAGCAGCATGGAACTAGAGATTGAAGCTTTCTTT
once TRBJ1-4 . TRBV10-1 CASNPSGGLRKLFF TGCGCCAGCAACCCGTCGGGGGGCCTAAGGAAACTGTTTTTT
once TRBJ2-7 TRBD1 TRBV5-1 CASSPRTGPYEQYF TGCGCCAGCAGCCCTAGGACAGGCCCCTACGAGCAGTACTTC